The clone carrying this TCR beta chain was observed a single time. In the original processing: Reference gene primer amplification in the assay estimated nucleated cell counts. The protocol was immunoSEQ multiplex PCR, while the TCRdb copy is restricted to in-frame clones and leaves out a portion. V and J calls and clone size are those listed in that table; D and trimming were worked out from the DNA. The sample has around 130,000 clones, 84% seen once; the top ten hold approximately 12%. This sample was taken from a study of blood T cell repertoires in COVID-19. Across the study: The United States, Italy and Spain supplied acute and convalescent COVID-19 samples. PBMCs, B-cell-depleted T cells, or T cells were the source of the cDNA or gDNA that made up the material.

In germline, CDR1 is SEHNR, CDR2 FQNEAQ (reference sequence). There are 15 residues in the CDR3. Losses at the gene ends were 5 bases for V and 10 bases for J; bases not matched to a gene: 10. Sequenced: peripheral blood. This clonotype was sampled from a woman in her twenties or thirties who had recovered from COVID-19. The chain employs TRBV7-9 and TRBJ1-6, with 8 bases identical to TRBD1. The CDR3 sequence: CASSPPGTGKSPLHF. The CDR3 nucleotides are TGTGCCAGCAGCCCCCCCGGGACAGGAAAATCACCCCTCCACTTT.